The 21 T cell receptor beta chains given below trace back to one sample, sequenced in a study of cytomegalovirus exposure and HLA in healthy donors. PCR was performed using 60 Vbeta and 13 Jbeta primers. The assay was immunoSEQ multiplex PCR, and TCRdb's table has in-frame clones only and misses some. In the table there are some 150,000 clones, about four fifths of which are singletons. Sequenced: PBMCs. Receptors were obtained from a woman between 18 and 30 years old in good health and CMV-seropositive.

The rearrangement joins TRBV27 to TRBJ2-7; tentative D call: TRBD2 (5 bases). The V end lost 5 bases, the J end lost 7 bases, and 15 bases lay between the germline ends. CDR3 length: 13 residues. Germline CDR1 MNHEY, CDR2 SMNVEV (reference sequence). DNA of the CDR3: TGTGCCAGCAGTCAGGACTGGTCTGGGGAGCAGTACTTC. Translating it yields CASSQDWSGEQYF.

The chain joins TRBV29-1 to TRBJ2-1; D is perhaps TRBD2 (7 bases). Trimming took 3 bases from V and 9 from J, leaving 12 bases between them. CDR1 and CDR2 (germline): SQVTM, ANQGSEA. This CDR3 has 12 residues. CDR3 nucleotides: TGCAGCGTTGAGGGGGAGGGGGTTGAGCAGTTCTTC. It translates to CSVEGEGVEQFF.

The rearrangement joins TRBV11-2 to TRBJ1-3; D unresolved. The CDR3 covers 16 residues. V was pared by 5 bases and J by 0 bases, with 14 bases between. Germline lookup yields CDR1 SGHAT and CDR2 FQNNGV. The CDR3 region is CASSPFGGSSGNTIYF. The CDR3 bases are TGTGCCAGCAGCCCATTCGGTGGGAGCTCTGGAAACACCATATATTTT.

V and J are TRBV6-1 and TRBJ2-7; weak D call: TRBD1 (6 bases). V lost 2 bases and J lost 2, with 13 bases in between. The CDR3 loop spans 15 amino acids. CDR1 MNHNS and CDR2 SASEGT come from the germline V gene. The CDR3 here is CASSEPGHLAYEQYF. Here the CDR3 DNA reads TGTGCCAGCAGTGAACCGGGACACCTAGCCTACGAGCAGTACTTC.

V gene TRBV20-1 combines with J gene TRBJ1-1; no firm D call. Germline V CDR1 and CDR2: DFQATT, SNEGSKA (reference sequence). The CDR3 is 10 residues long. V lost 5 bases to trimming and J lost 9 bases, with 10 bases between them. The CDR3 nucleotides read TGCAGTGCTCGAGCCCTCCAAGCTTTCTTT. Its translation: CSARALQAFF.

The rearrangement joins TRBV9 to TRBJ1-2; 7 bases are a match to TRBD1. CDR3 length equals 16 residues. Germline values: CDR1 SGDLS, CDR2 YYNGEE. V lost 0 bases to trimming and J lost 4 bases; unmatched junction nucleotides: 9. The CDR3 nucleotides read TGTGCCAGCAGCGTAGGCGTGGACAGGATCCTCTATGGCTACACCTTC. Translated, it gives CASSVGVDRILYGYTF.

This chain joins TRBV9 and TRBJ1-4; a weak D match, TRBD1 (5 bases). The length of the CDR3 is 15 residues. Germline V gene sequence: CDR1 SGDLS, CDR2 YYNGEE. Trimming left V 3 bases short and J 3 bases short, with 12 bases between. Here the CDR3 DNA reads TGTGCCAGCAGCGCCCCAGGGTTCTCTAATGAAAAACTGTTTTTT. The encoded protein is CASSAPGFSNEKLFF.

The chain links TRBV7-2 to TRBJ2-5, with TRBD2 matching over 10 bases. Unmatched junction bases numbered 4, after V lost 5 bases and J lost 1 base. The CDR3 sequence is 15 residues long. From germline, CDR1 is SGHTA and CDR2 FQGNSA. The CDR3 loop reads CASSHQRGGQETQYF. Written as DNA, the CDR3 is TGTGCCAGCAGCCACCAGCGGGGGGGCCAAGAGACCCAGTACTTC. Full variable domain (missing parts from reference TRBV7-2 and TRBJ2-5): GAGVSQSPSNKVTEKGKDVELRCDPISGHTALYWYRQSLGQGLEFLIYFQGNSAPDKSGLPSDRFSAERTGGSVSTLTIQRTQQEDSAVYLCASSHQRGGQETQYFGPGTRLLVL.

The chain employs TRBV2 and TRBJ1-5; the D is unclear. The CDR3 contains 13 residues. Trimming pared 4 bases from V and 2 bases from J, leaving 6 bases between. The V gene's germline CDR1 is SNHLY and CDR2 FYNNEI. CDR3 DNA: TGTGCCAGCAGTGGTACAGGCAATCAGCCCCAGCATTTT. It translates to CASSGTGNQPQHF.

This chain uses TRBV7-8 with TRBJ2-1; TRBD2 aligns across 8 bases. V lost 1 base and J lost 9; bases outside the gene matches: 5. This CDR3 contains 14 residues. CDR1 SGHVS and CDR2 FQNEAQ come from the germline V gene. The chain's CDR3 is CASSLELAVGEQFF. The CDR3 DNA reads as TGTGCCAGCAGCTTAGAACTAGCGGTAGGTGAGCAGTTCTTC.

The chain carries TRBV2 and TRBJ2-4; the D gene is possibly TRBD2 (5 bases). Germline values: CDR1 SNHLY, CDR2 FYNNEI. Trimming stripped 5 bases from V and 3 bases from J, with 17 bases between. The CDR3 spans 16 residues. The CDR3 DNA sequence: TGTGCCAGCAGTACCATGGGTCCTGAGGGCAAAAACATTCAGTACTTC. It encodes CASSTMGPEGKNIQYF.

There are a few counts of this clone. The rearrangement joins TRBV7-8 to TRBJ1-5; 7 nucleotides line up with TRBD1. The germline V gene has CDR1 SGHVS and CDR2 FQNEAQ. Unmatched junction bases numbered 7, after V lost 0 bases and J lost 2 bases. The CDR3 runs to 17 residues. The CDR3 DNA reads TGTGCCAGCAGCTTAGCCCCCACAGGGGCGGGCAATCAGCCCCAGCATTTT. It translates to CASSLAPTGAGNQPQHF.

This chain links TRBV6-5 with TRBJ1-6; D might be TRBD1 (6 bases). This CDR3 spans 14 amino acids. In germline, CDR1 is MNHEY, CDR2 SVGAGI. V lost 5 bases, J lost 7 bases, and 12 bases lay in between. CDR3 in amino acids: CASSVRRGNSPLHF. In DNA, the CDR3 is TGTGCCAGCAGTGTCCGCAGGGGAAATTCACCCCTCCACTTT.

This sequence joins TRBV7-7 and TRBJ2-6; possibly TRBD1 for D (6 bases). The CDR3 spans 15 residues. V lost 8 bases, J lost 2 bases, and 13 bases lay in between. Germline values: CDR1 SSHAT, CDR2 FNYEAQ (reference sequence). This CDR3 reads CASGHEGAGANVLTF. CDR3 coding DNA: TGTGCCAGCGGACACGAGGGGGCTGGGGCCAACGTCCTGACTTTC.

The chain carries TRBV7-9 and TRBJ1-2; 7 bases are a match to TRBD1. CDR1 is SEHNR and CDR2 is FQNEAQ in the germline V gene (reference sequence). There are 14 residues in the CDR3. V shed 5 bases and J 4 bases; nucleotides not matched to a gene: 7. The CDR3 here is CASSPSDRAYGYTF. The CDR3 nucleotides are TGTGCCAGCAGCCCATCAGACAGGGCCTATGGCTACACCTTC.

This clone has only one observation. The chain employs TRBV11-2 and TRBJ2-5; no clear D. Trimming took off 2 bases at V and 0 bases at J, with 4 bases between the two ends. The CDR3 spans 13 residues. From germline, CDR1 is SGHAT and CDR2 FQNNGV. The CDR3 here is CASSLRYQETQYF. The CDR3, as DNA: TGTGCCAGCAGCTTACGGTACCAAGAGACCCAGTACTTC.

This clone was counted once. This CDR3 reads CASSWGYQQGYNEQFF. Written as DNA, the CDR3 is TGTGCCAGCAGCTGGGGATACCAGCAGGGCTACAATGAGCAGTTCTTC. This sequence joins TRBV7-2 and TRBJ2-1, with TRBD1 as a possible D gene (5 bases). V was pared by 4 bases and J by 3 bases, with 16 bases between. CDR3 length equals 16 residues. CDR1 SGHTA and CDR2 FQGNSA come from the germline V gene.

There are a few counts of this clone. This chain uses TRBV27 with TRBJ2-7; TRBD1 agrees at 8 bases. The CDR3 is 17 amino acids. Germline V gene lookup returns CDR1 MNHEY and CDR2 SMNVEV (reference sequence). The V gene end was trimmed by 5 bases and the J gene end by 4 bases; junction bases not matched to a gene: 16. The DNA of the CDR3 is TGTGCCAGCAGTCAGTGGGGCAGGGGGCCGTCGGGGTACGAGCAGTACTTC. Its protein product is CASSQWGRGPSGYEQYF.

This clone was seen a handful of times. V is TRBV7-2 and J is TRBJ1-5; tentatively, D is TRBD1 (5 bases). The CDR3 runs to 14 residues. The germline V gene encodes CDR1 SGHTA and CDR2 FQGNSA. V was clipped by 5 bases and J by 3 bases, with 11 bases between them. This chain's CDR3 is CASSIDSINQPQHF. DNA of the CDR3: TGTGCCAGCAGCATCGACAGTATCAATCAGCCCCAGCATTTT.

This clone has just one count. The CDR3 region has the DNA TGTGCCAGCACTAGGACACCCAACTATGGCTACACCTTC. Its translation: CASTRTPNYGYTF. This rearrangement joins TRBV6-5 to TRBJ1-2; the D gene is possibly TRBD1 (5 bases). The V end lost 7 bases, the J end lost 2 bases, and 11 bases lay between the germline ends. The CDR3 is 13 amino acids. The germline gives CDR1 MNHEY, CDR2 SVGAGI.

This chain joins TRBV6-6 and TRBJ1-6, with 7 bases identical to TRBD1. Germline V lookup: CDR1 MNHNY, CDR2 SVGAGI (reference sequence). The CDR3 length is 15 residues. Losses at the gene ends were 5 bases for V and 9 bases for J; bases not matched to a gene: 10. The CDR3 loop is CASSQGQSYPSPLHF. The CDR3 bases are TGTGCCAGCAGTCAGGGACAGTCTTACCCTTCACCCCTCCACTTT.